Below, one T cell receptor beta chain is given with its context. Its antigen target is currently unknown. No per-base quality is available; no much larger clone lies one base away. TCRbeta CDR3 regions were sequenced with the immunoSEQ Assay. After extraction, genomic DNA underwent amplification by bias-controlled multiplex PCR, followed by high-throughput sequencing. As for the authors' bioinformatics: To quantify the absolute abundance of each unique TCRbeta CDR3 region, sequences were collapsed and filtered. T cell fraction was estimated by normalizing TCRbeta template counts to usable DNA, which was measured by amplifying reference genes present in all nucleated cells. Repertoire TCRs were annotated as SARS-CoV-2-specific when V gene, CDR3 amino acid sequence and J gene were exactly matched to a known reactive TCR set. The reference SARS-CoV-2 TCR set came from MIRA and was filtered for enrichment in COVID-19-positive ImmuneCODE repertoires, removing public or cross-reactive TCRs. Using the MIRA antigens, annotated TCRs were further analysed by specific ORF or by position within an ORF. Breadth was defined as annotated unique rearrangements over total unique productive rearrangements; depth was the summed frequency of those rearrangements. Two-sided Wilcoxon rank-sum tests were applied when comparing TCR breadth between groups. TCRdb retrieved this table from immuneACCESS and kept in-frame rearrangements only. Not all clones are present; in checked studies, unresolved V genes account for under half, and no reason is known for the remainder. V and J calls plus clone size are reproduced from that table; the DNA served to infer D and trimming. The table for this sample lists roughly 350,000 clones; roughly 89% of them were counted only once. The ten largest clonotypes hold around 5% of the sample.

This sample is drawn from a study of Ad26.COV2.S vaccination and SARS-CoV-2 variants (dated by TCRdb to about 2021). Study-level background: Donors in the vaccine arm were drawn from COV1001, a multicentre, randomized, double-blind, placebo-controlled phase I-IIa trial testing Ad26.COV2.S in healthy adults. Ad26.COV2.S was given intramuscularly at 5x10^10 or 1x10^11 viral particles, as a single shot or as two shots 56 days apart. Sequencing of the TCRbeta repertoire served to evaluate the specificity and breadth of SARS-CoV-2-reactive T cell receptors following Ad26.COV2.S vaccination. A total of some 30 samples were included in the TCR-sequenced set, comprising about 20 Ad26.COV2.S vaccine recipients, 5 placebo recipients and 8 SARS-CoV-2 convalescent individuals. Trial participants were randomized into five groups of five: low-dose or high-dose Ad26.COV2.S given once or twice, or placebo on both occasions. Throughout the experiments and outcome assessment, investigators stayed blinded to trial group allocation.

Here is what the overall study found, with its caveats: Ad26.COV2.S recipients had higher spike-specific TCR breadth than placebo recipients (P = 0.0014). According to the authors, total T cell responses may have been underestimated by the TCR breadth and depth analyses. Substantial breadth of spike-specific CD8+ and CD4+ T cell responses was reported after vaccination. Comparing responses between vaccine doses or regimens was not something the study was powered to do. Vaccine and placebo recipients had similar non-spike TCR breadth, a finding consistent with the vaccine containing only spike.

Explained via the paper, the treatment or condition label denotes: about 20 received Ad26.COV2.S at low or high dose, single or two shots; 5 received placebo; per-sample allocation not given. Repertoires of vaccine and placebo recipients were sequenced from samples taken on day 63 after the first injection. Cohort 1b enrolled around 24 adults aged 18-55 years at a single site in Boston, USA, between 29 July and 7 August 2020. Ad26.COV2.S consisted of a replication-incompetent adenovirus type 26 vector by which a prefusion-stabilized SARS-CoV-2 spike protein from the original Wuhan strain was expressed. Material: peripheral blood, obtained in a trial of Ad26.COV2.S vaccine versus placebo. This clonotype was obtained from a person aged 18 to 59 who received the Ad26.COV2.S COVID-19 vaccine or a placebo.

The CDR3 reads as follows: CASSQVVTSIYGYTF. In nucleotides, the sequence is TGTGCCAGCAGCCAAGTCGTTACATCCATCTATGGCTACACCTTC. Here the chain combines TRBV14 and TRBJ1-2, with the identity of the D gene unclear. In the germline V gene, CDR1 corresponds to SGHDN and CDR2 to FVKESK. Relative to germline, V is 1 base shorter and J is 4 bases shorter, with 13 bases between their ends. The CDR3 measures 15 amino acids from cysteine to phenylalanine. The entry retains the CDR3 DNA only, 45 bases that are in frame from base 1. The CDR3, completed at both ends by the reference TRBV14 and TRBJ1-2 genes, gives the full variable domain EAGVTQFPSHSVIEKGQTVTLRCDPISGHDNLYWYRRVMGKEIKFLLHFVKESKQDESGMPNNRFLAERTGGTYSTLKVQPAELEDSGVYFCASSQVVTSIYGYTFGSGTRLTVV.